This T cell receptor beta chain was sequenced during a study of CD8+ T cells in alopecia areata. The sample holds one count of this clone. The antigen remains undetermined. Extracted RNA was reverse transcribed, and the resulting cDNA served as sequencing template. This table comes from immunoSEQ multiplex PCR, and its TCRdb copy is limited to in-frame clones, with some not included. Here the sample spans under 350,000 clones, roughly 64% being singletons. General study findings and limits: Under tofacitinib, numerous expanded lesional clonotypes remained detectable in scalp and blood. Normal scalp had lower clonality than lesional scalp, with alopecia totalis/universalis lesions showing this most strongly. Shared TCR sequences were less clear between patients than in mice, possibly partly from HLA diversity.

Per germline, CDR1 SGHNT and CDR2 YYREEE (reference sequence). Trimming left V 0 bases short and J 0 bases short, with 21 bases between. The CDR3 runs 19 residues. The treatment here: oral pan-JAK inhibitor, 5-10 mg twice daily. Sorting of PBMCs yielded the CD4+ and CD8+ T cells. Sequencing used CD4+ T cells sorted from blood, obtained at week 24, from a patient treated with tofacitinib. The sequence derives from a human donor with alopecia areata. The chain couples TRBV5-4 to TRBJ1-2; tentatively, D is TRBD1 (5 bases). CDR3 coding DNA: TGTGCCAGCAGCTTGGAAACGTTCGCAGGGCTCACGGCTAACTATGGCTACACCTTC. It translates to CASSLETFAGLTANYGYTF.